A selection of T cell receptor beta chains follows, all from one sample in a study of cytomegalovirus exposure and HLA in healthy donors. Assay: immunoSEQ multiplex PCR; the TCRdb copy retains only in-frame clones and omits some. The sample carries around 60,000 clones, roughly 94% recorded once. Specimen: PBMCs. The receptors here all came from a woman between 18 and 29 years old in good health and CMV-seropositive. CDR3s include the opening cysteine and the closing phenylalanine or tryptophan.

TRBV4-1	TRBJ2-3	CASSQVNRAGTDTQYF
TRBV7-7	TRBJ2-3	CASSTGLAGTTDTQYF
TRBV11-2	TRBJ1-2	CASSSGNYGYTF
TRBV6-1	TRBJ1-2	CASSGDSGYTF
TRBV5-6	TRBJ2-3	CASSRLAPDTQYF
TRBV2	TRBJ1-2	CASSEASSLGYTF
TRBV27	TRBJ2-7	CASSRRTGEIHEQYF
TRBV28	TRBJ1-1	CASSLASLNTEAFF
TRBV28	TRBJ1-2	CATGDGLLINYGYTF
TRBV4-3	TRBJ1-1	CASTPDSMRTEAFF
TRBV5-4	TRBJ2-3	CASSSPLRGGADTQYF
TRBV19	TRBJ2-1	CASRTRGEQFF
TRBV5-4	TRBJ1-6	CASSPPGVVGDNSPLHF
TRBV11-3	TRBJ2-1	CASSRGLAGVEGDEQFF
TRBV6-5	TRBJ1-2	CASSGRHLRGYGYTF
TRBV28	TRBJ2-7	CASRSSGRSSYEQYF
TRBV28	TRBJ1-2	CASRSPGQGSYGYTF
TRBV5-1	TRBJ2-2	CASSSSGRGTGELFF
TRBV10-3	TRBJ2-7	CAISERWDRGLKQYF
TRBV7-3	TRBJ2-1	CASSPQGSSYNEQFF
TRBV5-8	TRBJ2-1	CASSLLGRSSYNEQFF
TRBV9	TRBJ1-4	CASSVLPAGTGERDEKLFF
TRBV7-3	TRBJ2-7	CASSPWGDGYEQYF
TRBV30	TRBJ1-5	CAWSQGGVPQPQHF
TRBV28	TRBJ2-7	CASNLNRRLTTRNRAGGAYEQYF
TRBV29-1	TRBJ1-2	CSIGDSMRGYTF
TRBV11-2	TRBJ2-1	CASSSQGLEQFF
TRBV9	TRBJ1-2	CASSATGIYGYTF
TRBV9	TRBJ2-2	CASSVGVGLAANTGELFF